A selection of T cell receptor beta chains follows, all from one sample in a study of cytomegalovirus exposure and HLA in healthy donors. TCRdb's copy holds only in-frame clones and misses some; the assay was immunoSEQ multiplex PCR. This sample has 170,000 or so clones, with about three quarters found just once. Sequences were obtained from PBMCs. The receptor source for this set is a woman in her sixties in good health and CMV-seropositive. CDR3s include the opening cysteine and the closing phenylalanine or tryptophan. A D gene is named only where the DNA matches it firmly. Not all rows give a size; the values are once, few, many and, for expanded clones, a class.

>NA|few|TRBV6-5|TRBJ1-1
CASSYLFRTENTEAFF
TGTGCCAGCAGTTACCTTTTTCGGACAGAGAACACTGAAGCTTTCTTT
>NA|few|TRBV30|TRBJ2-7
CAWSVQTVSSYEQYF
TGTGCCTGGAGCGTCCAGACAGTTTCCTCCTACGAGCAGTACTTC
>TRBD1|once|TRBV5-1|TRBJ1-2
CASSLVGQTNYGYTF
TGCGCCAGCAGCTTGGTGGGACAGACCAACTATGGCTACACCTTC
>NA|NA|TRBV21-1|TRBJ1-4
CASSDSGIPTNEKLFF
TGTGCCAGCAGTGACTCAGGGATTCCAACTAATGAAAAACTGTTTTTT
>TRBD2|NA|TRBV5-1|TRBJ2-1
CASEAGTSGGNEQFF
TGCGCCAGCGAAGCCGGGACTAGCGGGGGTAATGAGCAGTTCTTC
>NA|NA|TRBV28|TRBJ1-3
CATIELGNTIYF
TGTGCCACCATAGAGCTAGGAAACACCATATATTTT
>TRBD1|few|TRBV6-1|TRBJ2-5
CASRVDRNQETQYF
TGTGCCAGCAGAGTGGACAGGAACCAAGAGACCCAGTACTTC
>NA|NA|TRBV27|TRBJ2-3
CASRGEGTDTQYF
TGTGCCAGCAGAGGGGAAGGGACAGATACGCAGTATTTT
>NA|few|TRBV18|TRBJ2-1
CASSPPAAGVAGEQFF
TGTGCCAGCTCACCACCGGCGGCAGGGGTAGCTGGTGAGCAGTTCTTC
>NA|few|TRBV6-5|TRBJ2-3
CASSYSIGQNTDTQYF
TGTGCCAGCAGTTACTCGATTGGACAGAACACAGATACGCAGTATTTT
>TRBD2|NA|TRBV14|TRBJ2-3
CASSQVGLGLAAHTQYF
TGTGCCAGCAGCCAAGTGGGGTTGGGGCTAGCGGCGCATACGCAGTATTTT
>TRBD2|NA|TRBV15|TRBJ2-7
CATSRDGTNYEQYF
TGTGCCACCAGCAGAGATGGGACTAACTACGAGCAGTACTTC
>TRBD2|NA|TRBV7-6|TRBJ2-1
CASSLASGRNEQFF
TGTGCCAGCAGCTTAGCGTCCGGGAGGAATGAGCAGTTCTTC
>TRBD1|NA|TRBV5-5|TRBJ1-6
CASSWTGTGDSPLHF
TGTGCCAGCAGCTGGACAGGCACGGGTGACTCACCCCTCCACTTT
>NA|NA|TRBV7-3|TRBJ2-1
CASSLAASYNEQFF
TGTGCCAGCAGCTTAGCGGCTTCCTACAATGAGCAGTTCTTC
>TRBD2|NA|TRBV18|TRBJ2-7
CASSPIPGTSGTYEQYF
TGTGCCAGCTCACCGATCCCCGGGACTAGCGGTACCTACGAGCAGTACTTC
>NA|NA|TRBV5-6|TRBJ2-7
CASSADSSYEQYF
TGTGCCAGCAGCGCGGACAGCTCCTACGAGCAGTACTTC
>TRBD1|NA|TRBV4-1|TRBJ1-1
CASSQPGQGTAEAFF
TGCGCCAGCAGCCAACCTGGACAGGGGACGGCTGAAGCTTTCTTT